This T cell receptor (beta chain) was profiled in a study of breast tumors, draining lymph nodes, adjacent tissues. Study-level points and caveats: Tumor TCR diversity was below lymph nodes but above nontumor tissue. Most tumor T cells seemingly derive from lymph node, then expand in tumor.

Axillary draining lymph nodes of breast cancer patients supplied the node samples. TCRdb called the multiplex PCR reads again in MiXCR, with one record for every CDR3 protein. The data hold around 250,000 distinct CDR3 sequences, with about 34% observed a single time. A word on this clonotype: What it recognizes is unknown.

Trimming removed 2 bases from V and 9 bases from J, with 22 bases in between. The germline gives CDR1 MNHEY, CDR2 SVGEGT. The CDR3 length is 16 residues. The sequenced sample was axillary lymph node tissue. The clonotype comes from a female donor with breast cancer. Some clones in this sample may be carry-over from other donors' samples. The V gene is TRBV6-2 or TRBV6-3, the J gene TRBJ2-5, with D possibly matching TRBD1 (6 bases). The CDR3 nucleotides read TGTGCCAGCAGTTACGGCAGGGGCCCTAGCAATCAGCCCCAGTACTTC. Translating it yields CASSYGRGPSNQPQYF.